One and the same sample provided the 32 T cell receptor beta chains below, sequenced in a study of blood T cell repertoires in COVID-19. Clones were sequenced by immunoSEQ multiplex PCR, and TCRdb holds only the in-frame ones, with some missing. The sample has roughly 70,000 clones; 70% to 90% are singletons. The sample comprised peripheral blood. The receptors derive from an older man with active COVID-19.

The chain carries TRBV4-2 and TRBJ1-1; D remains ambiguous. Germline-derived CDR1 and CDR2 are LGHNA and YNFKEQ. V was clipped by 1 base and J by 3 bases, with 12 bases between them. The CDR3 runs to 15 residues. The CDR3 here is CASSQVLAADTEAFF. Written as DNA, the CDR3 is TGTGCCAGCAGCCAAGTCTTGGCGGCCGACACTGAAGCTTTCTTT.

J is TRBJ2-1 and V is TRBV5-1; D possibly corresponds to TRBD2 (6 bases). V was trimmed by 0 bases and J by 4 bases, leaving 11 bases between them. The germline V gene encodes CDR1 SGHRS and CDR2 YFSETQ. The CDR3 loop spans 15 amino acids. The CDR3 reads CASSLGLALYNEQFF. For the CDR3, the DNA is TGCGCCAGCAGCTTGGGTCTAGCGTTGTACAATGAGCAGTTCTTC.

The DNA for the CDR3 is TGTGCCAGTAGTGCTACAGGGCTGGGGGAGCAGTACTTC. Its protein is CASSATGLGEQYF. The rearrangement uses TRBV19 and TRBJ2-7, with D perhaps matching TRBD1 (6 bases). This CDR3 is 13 amino acids long. Germline values: CDR1 LNHDA, CDR2 SQIVND (reference sequence). The V end was cut by 5 bases, the J end by 7 bases, with 15 bases between. Variable domain in full (rest from reference TRBV19 and TRBJ2-7): DGGITQSPKYLFRKEGQNVTLSCEQNLNHDAMYWYRQDPGQGLRLIYYSQIVNDFQKGDIAEGYSVSREKKESFPLTVTSAQKNPTAFYLCASSATGLGEQYFGPGTRLTVT.

The chain employs TRBV4-2 and TRBJ1-3; D ambiguous. With 2 bases removed from V and 4 bases from J, the gap between germline ends came to 12 bases. Germline V gives CDR1 LGHNA, CDR2 YNFKEQ. The CDR3 sequence is 15 residues long. In DNA form, the CDR3 reads TGTGCCAGCAGCCAACCTCCGGGGAGCGGAAACACCATATATTTT. As protein: CASSQPPGSGNTIYF.

The rearrangement uses TRBV4-3 and TRBJ1-1; a possible D gene is TRBD1 (6 bases). With 7 bases removed from V and 5 bases from J, the gap between germline ends came to 20 bases. The CDR3 runs to 15 residues. Germline V lookup: CDR1 LGHNA, CDR2 YSLEER. The CDR3 nucleotides read TGCGCCAGCACCGACTCGAGGACAGTTGGGACTGAAGCTTTCTTT. Translation: CASTDSRTVGTEAFF.

This clone occurred a few times. This rearrangement joins TRBV24-1 to TRBJ2-7, with TRBD2 matching over 13 bases. CDR1 KGHDR and CDR2 SFDVKD come from the germline V gene. V was clipped by 4 bases and J by 5 bases; unmatched bases: 7. This CDR3 spans 16 amino acids. The chain's CDR3 is CATSDRTSGSAHEQYF. The CDR3 DNA is TGTGCCACCAGTGACCGGACTAGCGGGAGTGCCCACGAGCAGTACTTC.

The chain is built from TRBV19 and TRBJ2-7, with TRBD2 matching over 7 bases. The V gene's germline CDR1 is LNHDA and CDR2 SQIVND (reference sequence). V gave up 6 bases and J gave up 6 bases; unmatched junction bases: 14. This CDR3 is built from 15 residues. CDR3 sequence reads: CASRPPGLTWGEQYF. For the CDR3, the DNA is TGTGCCAGTAGACCCCCGGGACTAACATGGGGCGAGCAGTACTTC.

This chain connects TRBV30 to TRBJ2-1, with D maybe TRBD2 (6 bases). Per the germline V gene, CDR1 is GTSNPN and CDR2 is SVGIG (reference sequence). The CDR3 is 13 amino acids. The V end was cut by 4 bases, the J end by 9 bases, with 16 bases between. The CDR3 spells CAWTSGTPGEQFF. DNA for the CDR3: TGTGCCTGGACCTCCGGGACTCCGGGTGAGCAGTTCTTC.

V is TRBV7-2 and J is TRBJ2-3, with 12 bases aligning to TRBD2. Germline CDR1 SGHTA, CDR2 FQGNSA. The CDR3 has 17 residues. After removal of 1 base from V and 3 bases from J, the junction contained 5 bases not matched to a gene. As DNA, the CDR3 is TGTGCCAGCAGCTTAGTTCCTAGCGGGGGGGGGACAGATACGCAGTATTTT. Translated: CASSLVPSGGGTDTQYF.

The chain uses TRBV5-1 and TRBJ2-5, with 14 bases identical to TRBD2. Looked up from germline, CDR1 is SGHRS and CDR2 is YFSETQ. This CDR3 contains 19 residues. V lost 4 bases and J lost 7; bases outside the gene matches: 18. CDR3 sequence: CASSGVGLAGDIPSGTQYF. CDR3 in DNA: TGCGCCAGCAGCGGGGTGGGACTAGCGGGAGATATACCGTCGGGGACCCAGTACTTC.

DNA of the CDR3: TGTGCCAGCAGCCCACTAGCGGGGGGGAGCACAGATACGCAGTATTTT. This translates into CASSPLAGGSTDTQYF. The chain carries TRBV5-6 and TRBJ2-3; TRBD2 matches at 13 bases. The CDR3 is 16 residues long. Trimming at V came to 4 bases and at J to 0 bases, leaving 2 bases not matched to a gene. Germline V CDR1 and CDR2: SGHDT, YYEEEE.

V usage is TRBV5-1 and J usage is TRBJ1-2; 9 positions agree with TRBD1. CDR3 size: 14 residues. Trimming removed 0 bases from V and 5 bases from J; junction bases left unmatched: 2. Germline V gene sequence: CDR1 SGHRS, CDR2 YFSETQ. The CDR3 spells CASSLGQGGYGYTF. CDR3 sequence (DNA): TGCGCCAGCAGCTTGGGACAGGGGGGATATGGCTACACCTTC. Filled out from reference TRBV5-1 and TRBJ1-2, the complete variable domain reads KAGVTQTPRYLIKTRGQQVTLSCSPISGHRSVSWYQQTPGQGLQFLFEYFSETQRNKGNFPGRFSGRQFSNSRSEMNVSTLELGDSALYLCASSLGQGGYGYTFGSGTRLTVV.

This rearrangement joins TRBV10-3 to TRBJ2-5, with TRBD1 identical over 8 bases. This CDR3 has 14 amino acids. Germline loops: CDR1 ENHRY, CDR2 SYGVKD. V lost 7 bases, J lost 4 bases, and 8 bases stayed unmatched. Written as DNA, the CDR3 is TGTGCCATCACCCCCGGACAGGGAGGAGAGACCCAGTACTTC. Residues: CAITPGQGGETQYF.

The chain combines TRBV6-2 or TRBV6-3 with TRBJ2-5, with TRBD1 matching 10 bases. Trimming removed 7 bases from V and 5 bases from J; junction bases left unmatched: 7. The CDR3 has 14 amino acids. Germline lookup yields CDR1 MNHEY and CDR2 SVGEGT. In DNA, the CDR3 is TGTGCCAGCACCCCGGGACAGGGGTCCGAGACCCAGTACTTC. Encoded protein: CASTPGQGSETQYF.

Written as DNA, the CDR3 is TGTGCCAGTTCGGACGGGATGGGGGGCTACACCTTC. Translation gives CASSDGMGGYTF. The chain combines TRBV6-5 with TRBJ1-2, with unresolved D. CDR1 and CDR2 (germline): MNHEY, SVGAGI. The CDR3 runs 12 residues. With 9 bases removed from V and 8 bases from J, the gap between germline ends came to 16 bases.

The chain employs TRBV19 and TRBJ2-7; 9 bases match TRBD2. CDR1 is LNHDA and CDR2 is SQIVND in the germline V gene (reference sequence). The CDR3 runs 15 residues. J lost 7 bases, V lost 1 base, and 8 bases had no gene match. In nucleotides, the CDR3 is TGTGCCAGTAGTATAGCGGATGGCGGGAGGGGAGAGCAGTACTTC. Encoded protein: CASSIADGGRGEQYF.

This clone was seen only once. This chain uses TRBV11-2 with TRBJ2-1; TRBD1 is a possible D gene (6 bases). Germline CDR1 and CDR2: SGHAT and FQNNGV. This CDR3 comprises 16 residues. Deletions cut 5 bases from V and 0 bases from J, with 14 bases between. The chain's CDR3 is CASSDTTGSSYNEQFF. CDR3 sequence (DNA): TGTGCCAGCAGCGACACGACAGGAAGCTCCTACAATGAGCAGTTCTTC.

This chain connects TRBV14 to TRBJ1-3; TRBD1 might be the D (6 bases). Germline V gene sequence: CDR1 SGHDN, CDR2 FVKESK. The V and J ends lost 0 bases and 1 base respectively, with 7 bases between them. This CDR3 has 15 amino acids. CDR3 protein: CASSQDTGSGNTIYF. The CDR3 DNA sequence: TGTGCCAGCAGCCAAGATACAGGGTCTGGAAACACCATATATTTT. Using reference TRBV14 and TRBJ1-3 for the parts outside the CDR3, the full variable domain is EAGVTQFPSHSVIEKGQTVTLRCDPISGHDNLYWYRRVMGKEIKFLLHFVKESKQDESGMPNNRFLAERTGGTYSTLKVQPAELEDSGVYFCASSQDTGSGNTIYFGEGSWLTVV.

As regards this clone: The same CDR3 is also encoded by other DNA sequences in this sample. The rearrangement links TRBV5-1 to TRBJ2-7, with D perhaps matching TRBD2 (6 bases). The CDR3 spans 14 residues. Trimming took off 0 bases at V and 2 bases at J, with 9 bases between the two ends. The germline CDR1 and CDR2 sequences are SGHRS and YFSETQ. The CDR3 loop reads CASSLVGGAYEQYF. In nucleotides, the CDR3 is TGCGCCAGCAGCTTGGTGGGGGGAGCCTACGAGCAGTACTTC.

Regarding this clone: The junction and the germline gene differ at one end; a read error may be behind it. This sequence joins TRBV28 and TRBJ2-7, with 10 bases identical to TRBD2. The CDR3 sequence is 15 residues long. The germline V gene encodes CDR1 MDHEN and CDR2 SYDVKM. The CDR3: CASSPSGRASHEQYF. The DNA for the CDR3 is TGTGCCAGCAGCCCGAGCGGGAGGGCCTCCCACGAGCAGTACTTC.

The rearrangement links TRBV7-9 to TRBJ1-5; D ambiguous. CDR3 length: 15 amino acids. V was trimmed by 5 bases and J by 0 bases, leaving 11 bases between them. The germline CDR1 and CDR2 sequences are SEHNR and FQNEAQ (reference sequence). In nucleotides, the CDR3 is TGTGCCAGCAGCGACAACAGAGATAGCAATCAGCCCCAGCATTTT. Amino acids: CASSDNRDSNQPQHF.

The CDR3 DNA follows: TGTGCCAGCAGCCACGGGGGCTACGAGCAGTACTTC. Encoded protein: CASSHGGYEQYF. V and J are TRBV6-2 or TRBV6-3 and TRBJ2-7; possibly TRBD2 for D (6 bases). With 6 bases removed from V and 3 bases from J, the gap between germline ends came to 9 bases. Germline V gene data show CDR1 as MNHEY and CDR2 as SVGEGT. This CDR3 is built from 12 residues.

This sequence joins TRBV5-1 and TRBJ1-1, with D tentatively TRBD1 (6 bases). The CDR3 contains 17 residues. Germline CDR1 and CDR2: SGHRS and YFSETQ. V gave up 0 bases and J gave up 0 bases, with 15 bases separating them. The CDR3 sequence is CASSLGQGPTMNTEAFF. In nucleotides, the CDR3 is TGCGCCAGCAGCTTGGGGCAGGGGCCCACCATGAACACTGAAGCTTTCTTT.

The V and J genes are TRBV25-1 and TRBJ2-7; 8 bases are shared with TRBD2. Germline V gene sequence: CDR1 MGHDK, CDR2 SYGVNS. The V gene end was trimmed by 6 bases and the J gene end by 3 bases; junction bases not matched to a gene: 7. This CDR3 is 14 amino acids long. The CDR3 protein is CASRPAGDFYEQYF. CDR3 DNA: TGTGCCAGCAGGCCAGCGGGAGACTTCTACGAGCAGTACTTC.

V gene TRBV6-4 combines with J gene TRBJ2-1; the match to TRBD2 covers 9 bases. J lost 4 bases, V lost 0 bases, and 7 bases had no gene match. This CDR3 comprises 17 residues. CDR1 MRHNA and CDR2 SNTAGT come from the germline V gene. CDR3 loop: CASSDSPLSGRYNEQFF. The CDR3, as DNA: TGTGCCAGCAGTGACTCCCCCCTAAGCGGGAGGTACAATGAGCAGTTCTTC.

This sequence joins TRBV2 and TRBJ2-1, with D perhaps TRBD1 (6 bases). Between the trimmed V and J ends, which lost 9 bases and 5 bases, there was a span of 14 bases. Looked up from germline, CDR1 is SNHLY and CDR2 is FYNNEI. This CDR3 is 13 amino acids long. The CDR3 DNA reads as TGTGCCAGTCACCTGGGGGCTAACAATGAGCAGTTCTTC. It is translated as CASHLGANNEQFF.

This chain joins TRBV6-5 and TRBJ2-1, with D maybe TRBD2 (6 bases). The CDR3 is 12 amino acids. CDR1 and CDR2 from the germline V gene are MNHEY and SVGAGI. V lost 7 bases, J lost 8 bases, and 12 bases lay in between. The CDR3 reads CASTRPGDEQFF. The CDR3 region has the DNA TGTGCCAGCACCCGGCCGGGGGATGAGCAGTTCTTC.

The rearrangement links TRBV7-9 to TRBJ2-2, with D tentatively TRBD2 (6 bases). V gave up 2 bases and J gave up 13 bases, with 23 bases separating them. This CDR3 has 16 amino acids. Germline CDR1 SEHNR, CDR2 FQNEAQ (reference sequence). The CDR3 spells CASSLTSTMGGSGLFF. CDR3 coding DNA: TGTGCCAGCAGCTTAACCTCAACAATGGGGGGTTCGGGGCTGTTTTTT. Drawing the rest from reference TRBV7-9 and TRBJ2-2, the complete variable domain is DTGVSQNPRHKITKRGQNVTFRCDPISEHNRLYWYRQTLGQGPEFLTYFQNEAQLEKSRLLSDRFSAERPKGSFSTLEIQRTEQGDSAMYLCASSLTSTMGGSGLFFGEGSRLTVL.

This clone has more than one count but fewer than ten. The chain carries TRBV7-8 and TRBJ2-3; 7 bases are shared with TRBD1. Germline CDR1 is SGHVS and CDR2 is FQNEAQ. Trimming took 0 bases from V and 4 from J; bases not matched to a gene: 1. CDR3 length equals 14 residues. This CDR3 reads CASSLAQGADTQYF. DNA of the CDR3: TGTGCCAGCAGCTTAGCGCAGGGGGCAGATACGCAGTATTTT.

The chain is built from TRBV5-1 and TRBJ1-3; a possible D gene is TRBD1 (6 bases). Germline lookup yields CDR1 SGHRS and CDR2 YFSETQ. The CDR3 is made up of 17 amino acids. V was pared by 4 bases and J by 0 bases, with 17 bases between. The CDR3 bases are TGCGCCAGCAGCCCACAAGGGGTGGGGGCCTCTGGAAACACCATATATTTT. It encodes CASSPQGVGASGNTIYF.

V usage is TRBV2 and J usage is TRBJ1-2; TRBD1 might be the D (5 bases). CDR1 is SNHLY and CDR2 is FYNNEI in the germline V gene. Deletions cut 6 bases from V and 0 bases from J, with 8 bases between. The CDR3 sequence is 13 residues long. The CDR3 loop reads CASRRQSNYGYTF. The CDR3 nucleotides are TGTGCCAGCAGAAGACAGTCTAACTATGGCTACACCTTC.

The chain combines TRBV7-6 with TRBJ2-2, with D possibly being TRBD2 (5 bases). The CDR3 extends over 13 amino acids. Germline CDR1 SGHVS, CDR2 FNYEAQ. V lost 5 bases and J lost 4, with 8 bases in between. The CDR3: CASSPRVTGELFF. DNA for the CDR3: TGTGCCAGCAGCCCGAGGGTCACCGGGGAGCTGTTTTTT.